This TCR beta chain is drawn from a study of blood T cell repertoires in COVID-19. Whole-study context: Some COVID-19 samples were acute and others convalescent; all came from the United States, Italy and Spain. T cells, B-cell-depleted T cells, or PBMCs provided the cDNA or gDNA that served as material.

Per the original data handling: Amplification of reference gene primers was used by the study to estimate nucleated cell counts. Measured with immunoSEQ multiplex PCR; TCRdb has only the in-frame clones, and not every one. That table gives V, J and clone size, and the DNA gave D and trimming. The sample consists of about 58,000 clones, 85% to 90% of them appearing once. Deletions cut 5 bases from V and 2 bases from J, with 9 bases between. The CDR3 has 13 residues. Germline V gene sequence: CDR1 SNHLY, CDR2 FYNNEI. The J gene is TRBJ1-2, the V gene TRBV2; the D is unclear. The sample consisted of peripheral blood. This clonotype was sampled from a man aged 55-75 years with acute or convalescent COVID-19. CDR3 sequence reads: CASSSTENYGYTF. CDR3 bases: TGTGCCAGCAGTTCTACAGAAAACTATGGCTACACCTTC.